Below, 26 T cell receptor beta chains from the same sample are listed, as sequenced in a study of PD-1 blockade in classical Hodgkin lymphoma. The sample's time point: cycle 4 day 1 (C4D1), after more than five weeks of nivolumab. All trial patients relapsed after autologous stem cell transplantation. TCRdb's table, derived via immunoSEQ multiplex PCR, lists solely in-frame clones and lacks some. The profile shows fewer than 20,000 clones, over 60% of them singletons. Source: peripheral blood mononuclear cells (PBMCs), taken before the fourth cycle of nivolumab. These TCRs come from a human donor with classical Hodgkin lymphoma.

The chain is built from TRBV7-8 and TRBJ1-5; D perhaps matches TRBD1 (6 bases). The CDR3 runs 15 residues. The germline V gene has CDR1 SGHVS and CDR2 FQNEAQ. Trimming stripped 5 bases from V and 2 bases from J, with 13 bases between. DNA of the CDR3: TGTGCCAGCAGCCCGGACAGTGTGGGCAATCAGCCCCAGCATTTT. This encodes CASSPDSVGNQPQHF.

The chain recombines TRBV11-2 with TRBJ2-1; D may correspond to TRBD1 or TRBD2 (7 bases each). CDR1 is SGHAT, CDR2 FQNNGV, per germline. CDR3 length equals 16 residues. V dropped 2 bases and J dropped 6 bases, with 17 bases sitting between them. CDR3 amino acids: CASSLYAQGGFNEQFF. For the CDR3, the DNA is TGTGCCAGCAGCTTATACGCCCAGGGGGGGTTCAATGAGCAGTTCTTC.

The chain recombines TRBV6-1 with TRBJ2-7; D may be TRBD1 (6 bases). This CDR3 region has 13 residues. CDR1 MNHNS and CDR2 SASEGT come from the germline V gene. The germline V and J ends were trimmed by 7 bases and 2 bases, with 12 bases remaining between them. This CDR3 reads CASMRQAAYEQYF. DNA for the CDR3: TGTGCCAGCATGAGACAGGCCGCCTACGAGCAGTACTTC.

This clone was observed once. V is TRBV19 and J is TRBJ1-3; D perhaps matches TRBD1 (5 bases). This CDR3 is 16 amino acids long. Trimming took off 7 bases at V and 0 bases at J, with 16 bases between the two ends. Germline V CDR1 and CDR2: LNHDA, SQIVND (reference sequence). CDR3 coding DNA: TGTGCCAGTAAAGGCCTCGACAGCTACTCTGGAAACACCATATATTTT. Protein sequence: CASKGLDSYSGNTIYF.

In this sample, this clone turned up once. The chain joins TRBV30 to TRBJ2-7; maybe TRBD2 (5 bases). V was pared by 4 bases and J by 1 base, with 14 bases between. The CDR3 is made up of 14 amino acids. Germline-derived CDR1 and CDR2 are GTSNPN and SVGIG (reference sequence). CDR3 in DNA: TGTGCCTGGAATCAGTTGGAGGTATCCTACGAGCAGTACTTC. Translated: CAWNQLEVSYEQYF.

The table lists this clone with a few counts. The chain recombines TRBV25-1 with TRBJ2-3; 7 positions match TRBD2. This CDR3 is 17 amino acids long. J gave up 0 bases and V 0 bases, and 6 bases lay outside the gene matches. Germline V gene lookup returns CDR1 MGHDK and CDR2 SYGVNS. This CDR3 is CASSEYALAESTDTQYF. CDR3 DNA sequence: TGTGCCAGCAGTGAATATGCGCTAGCGGAGAGCACAGATACGCAGTATTTT.

The count of this clone is one. The chain couples TRBV5-4 to TRBJ2-7; the D gene is possibly TRBD1 (6 bases). Germline V CDR1 and CDR2: SGHNT, YYREEE (reference sequence). V lost 4 bases, J lost 3 bases, and 11 bases lay in between. The CDR3 length is 13 residues. As DNA, the CDR3 is TGTGCCAGCAGCCCCTCGGACAGCTACGAGCAGTACTTC. Encoded protein: CASSPSDSYEQYF.

A word on this clone: Other nucleotide sequences in the sample specify the same CDR3. The rearrangement links TRBV28 to TRBJ2-3; tentative D call: TRBD2 (6 bases). Germline assignment: CDR1 MDHEN and CDR2 SYDVKM. CDR3 length: 14 residues. Trimming left V 5 bases short and J 3 bases short, with 12 bases between. Here the CDR3 DNA reads TGTGCCAGCAGTCCAGGGAGGCGGACAGATACGCAGTATTTT. It codes for CASSPGRRTDTQYF.

V is TRBV29-1 and J is TRBJ1-2; D is perhaps TRBD1 (6 bases). CDR1 is SQVTM and CDR2 is ANQGSEA in the germline V gene. The CDR3 length is 12 residues. Trimming took off 7 bases at V and 7 bases at J, with 16 bases between the two ends. CDR3 in amino acids: CSAQGGAAGYTF. The CDR3 DNA follows: TGCAGCGCACAGGGAGGCGCTGCTGGCTACACCTTC.

The chain recombines TRBV4-1 with TRBJ1-5; TRBD1 is a possible D gene (5 bases). Germline V lookup: CDR1 MGHRA, CDR2 YSYEKL. The CDR3 consists of 17 residues. The V end was cut by 2 bases, the J end by 5 bases, with 19 bases between. The CDR3 nucleotides are TGCGCCAGCAGCCAAAGGTCTGCAGGGAAGAACGATCAGCCCCAGCATTTT. It is translated as CASSQRSAGKNDQPQHF.

The chain carries TRBV6-5 and TRBJ2-5; perhaps TRBD2 as D (6 bases). The CDR3 sequence is 16 residues long. Germline CDR1 reads MNHEY; CDR2 reads SVGAGI. V dropped 0 bases and J dropped 5 bases, with 16 bases sitting between them. In DNA, the CDR3 is TGTGCCAGCAGTTACTCGATAGGGAGGCCTAGGGAGACCCAGTACTTC. It is translated as CASSYSIGRPRETQYF.

V and J are TRBV29-1 and TRBJ1-1; D unclear. Germline V gene data show CDR1 as SQVTM and CDR2 as ANQGSEA. V was shortened by 3 bases and J by 0 bases, with 11 bases between the two germline ends. This CDR3 region has 14 residues. In nucleotides, the CDR3 is TGCAGCGTTGAGTTGATTTTACTGAACACTGAAGCTTTCTTT. Translating it yields CSVELILLNTEAFF.

This chain links TRBV16 with TRBJ1-5; 9 bases are a match to TRBD1. After removal of 5 bases from V and 7 bases from J, the junction contained 3 bases not matched to a gene. The CDR3 spans 13 residues. Germline V gene sequence: CDR1 KGHSY, CDR2 FQNENV. CDR3 bases: TGTGCCAGCAGCGAGGACAGGGGACAGCCCCAGCATTTT. This encodes CASSEDRGQPQHF. Full variable domain (remainder filled in from reference TRBV16 and TRBJ1-5): GEEVAQTPKHLVRGEGQKAKLYCAPIKGHSYVFWYQQVLKNEFKFLISFQNENVFDETGMPKERFSAKCLPNSPCSLEIQATKLEDSAVYFCASSEDRGQPQHFGDGTRLSIL.

The chain recombines TRBV29-1 with TRBJ2-7, with 11 bases lining up with TRBD2. Germline V lookup: CDR1 SQVTM, CDR2 ANQGSEA. Trimming cost V 3 bases and J 5 bases; bases outside gene matches: 3. The CDR3 runs to 13 residues. In DNA, the CDR3 is TGCAGCGTTGACGGACTAGCGGGCCACGAGCAGTACTTC. It codes for CSVDGLAGHEQYF.

V usage is TRBV6-6 and J usage is TRBJ2-1; D tentatively fits TRBD1 or TRBD2 (5 bases each). The CDR3 runs 15 residues. CDR1 and CDR2 from the germline V gene are MNHNY and SVGAGI (reference sequence). V was cut by 6 bases and J by 2 bases, with 14 bases left in between. CDR3 in amino acids: CASSQGREPYNEQFF. CDR3 DNA sequence: TGTGCCAGCAGCCAGGGCCGGGAACCCTACAATGAGCAGTTCTTC.

This clone was observed a handful of times. The genes are TRBV27 and TRBJ2-6, with D uncertain. V lost 4 bases and J lost 3, with 10 bases in between. CDR1 and CDR2 from the germline V gene are MNHEY and SMNVEV (reference sequence). This CDR3 comprises 15 residues. CDR3 nucleotide sequence: TGTGCCAGCAGTTCCTCATTCAGTGGGGCCAACGTCCTGACTTTC. Its translation: CASSSSFSGANVLTF.

The genes are TRBV11-2 and TRBJ2-3; D ambiguous. From germline, CDR1 is SGHAT and CDR2 FQNNGV. This CDR3 is built from 11 residues. V was shortened by 3 bases and J by 5 bases, with 3 bases between the two germline ends. CDR3 nucleotides: TGTGCCAGCAGCTTGAGAGATACGCAGTATTTT. Its translation: CASSLRDTQYF.

The count of this clone is one. The V and J genes are TRBV9 and TRBJ2-7; tentatively, D is TRBD2 (6 bases). Germline loops: CDR1 SGDLS, CDR2 YYNGEE. The CDR3 is 15 amino acids. Trimming removed 0 bases at V and 3 bases at J, with 13 bases between. The CDR3 DNA reads TGTGCCAGCAGCGTAGCTCCGCAGGGAGGCTACGAGCAGTACTTC. This translates into CASSVAPQGGYEQYF. Full variable domain (outside the CDR3, taken from reference TRBV9 and TRBJ2-7): DSGVTQTPKHLITATGQRVTLRCSPRSGDLSVYWYQQSLDQGLQFLIQYYNGEERAKGNILERFSAQQFPDLHSELNLSSLELGDSALYFCASSVAPQGGYEQYFGPGTRLTVT.

This clone has just one count. The chain carries TRBV5-4 and TRBJ2-7; a possible D gene is TRBD2 (6 bases). There are 14 residues in the CDR3. The V gene's germline CDR1 is SGHNT and CDR2 YYREEE (reference sequence). Between the trimmed V and J ends, which lost 4 bases and 3 bases, there was a span of 14 bases. CDR3 sequence: CASSQSRDFYEQYF. CDR3 bases: TGTGCCAGCAGCCAATCCAGGGACTTCTACGAGCAGTACTTC.

The chain uses TRBV2 and TRBJ1-4, with D possibly matching TRBD1 (6 bases). Deletions cut 2 bases from V and 6 bases from J, with 13 bases between. CDR1 and CDR2 from the germline V gene are SNHLY and FYNNEI. The CDR3 is 15 amino acids. Here the CDR3 reads CASSETPGGYEKLFF. The CDR3 DNA is TGTGCCAGCAGTGAAACTCCTGGGGGCTATGAAAAACTGTTTTTT.

This clone was counted only a few times. The V call is TRBV27, the J call TRBJ2-1; 8 nucleotides align to TRBD1. The CDR3 sequence is 15 residues long. After removal of 6 bases from V and 6 bases from J, the junction contained 10 bases not matched to a gene. Looked up from germline, CDR1 is MNHEY and CDR2 is SMNVEV (reference sequence). The CDR3, as DNA: TGTGCCAGCAGACCCAGGACAGGGTTCGGCAATGAGCAGTTCTTC. As protein: CASRPRTGFGNEQFF.

The J gene is TRBJ1-2, the V gene TRBV5-1; tentatively, D is TRBD1 (5 bases). This CDR3 has 16 residues. Germline V gene sequence: CDR1 SGHRS, CDR2 YFSETQ. Trimming shortened V by 5 bases and J by 0 bases, and 17 bases separated the two germline ends. DNA of the CDR3: TGCGCCAGCAGTAGGGGCGGGGAGTTCGCTAACTATGGCTACACCTTC. Protein sequence: CASSRGGEFANYGYTF.

V usage is TRBV7-6 and J usage is TRBJ2-7; D is possibly TRBD1 (6 bases). In germline, CDR1 is SGHVS, CDR2 FNYEAQ. The CDR3 length is 14 residues. With 4 bases removed from V and 2 bases from J, the gap between germline ends came to 12 bases. The chain's CDR3 is CASSSQGSAYEQYF. The DNA for the CDR3 is TGTGCCAGCAGCTCTCAGGGGAGTGCCTACGAGCAGTACTTC.

This clone was found a few times. V usage is TRBV7-6 and J usage is TRBJ2-7; tentatively, D is TRBD1 or TRBD2 (5 bases each). CDR3 length: 15 amino acids. Germline CDR1 SGHVS, CDR2 FNYEAQ. V was pared by 5 bases and J by 1 base, with 15 bases between. As DNA, the CDR3 is TGTGCCAGCAGCCCCGCCGTAGGGGAGTCCTACGAGCAGTACTTC. This translates into CASSPAVGESYEQYF.

This chain links TRBV7-8 with TRBJ2-1; 9 nucleotides match TRBD2. Germline CDR1 and CDR2: SGHVS and FQNEAQ. The CDR3 extends over 16 amino acids. V was pared by 5 bases and J by 2 bases, with 7 bases of the junction left unmatched. The CDR3 DNA follows: TGTGCCAGCAGCCCCTTAGCGGGAGTGGCCTACAATGAGCAGTTCTTC. This encodes CASSPLAGVAYNEQFF.

The chain uses TRBV5-1 and TRBJ2-5; D call uncertain. The V end was cut by 0 bases, the J end by 2 bases, with 14 bases between. This CDR3 has 16 residues. Per the germline V gene, CDR1 is SGHRS and CDR2 is YFSETQ. In DNA, the CDR3 is TGCGCCAGCAGCTTGGGGGCCAGTTCCCTACAAGAGACCCAGTACTTC. It specifies CASSLGASSLQETQYF.